This T cell receptor beta chain was captured in a study of blood T cells in healthy people across ages. Study-level points and caveats: The study lacked donor CMV status, which possibly confounded expanded clonotype changes.

Germline values: CDR1 SGHRS, CDR2 YFSETQ. CDR3 length: 16 amino acids. V was pared by 4 bases and J by 4 bases, with 12 bases of the junction left unmatched. A J-beta primer mix and a sample-barcoded 5' primer were used in a second PCR of roughly 6 to 12 cycles. Via MiXCR, TCRdb re-called the 5' RACE reads, giving one row per CDR3 protein. The data show 950,000 to 1,200,000 distinct CDR3 sequences, with more than 30% seen just once and around 13% held by the top ten. Concerning this clonotype: Its antigen remains unknown.

Every donor contributed around 10 milliliters of peripheral blood by blood draw. The J gene is TRBJ2-5, the V gene TRBV5-1; 8 bases are a match to TRBD2. The sequence was obtained from a young man in good health. The source material was blood. The CDR3, as DNA: TGCGCCAGCAGCCAGCAGGCGGGAGGAACTGGAGAGACCCAGTACTTC. Its translation: CASSQQAGGTGETQYF. The full variable domain, its missing parts supplied by reference TRBV5-1 and TRBJ2-5, is KAGVTQTPRYLIKTRGQQVTLSCSPISGHRSVSWYQQTPGQGLQFLFEYFSETQRNKGNFPGRFSGRQFSNSRSEMNVSTLELGDSALYLCASSQQAGGTGETQYFGPGTRLLVL.